One T cell receptor beta chain is described in this entry. Sequencing was performed with immunoSEQ multiplex PCR; in TCRdb, only in-frame clones are kept and a portion is missing. The sample contains about 180,000 clones, approximately 86% of which appear only once. These data are taken from a study of blood T cell repertoires in COVID-19. From germline, CDR1 is SGHNT and CDR2 YENEEA. V was clipped by 5 bases and J by 1 base, with 11 bases between them. The CDR3 is 14 residues long. The receptor's source is a man aged 45-60 years with active or convalescent COVID-19. This sequence joins TRBV11-3 and TRBJ1-1; D gene uncertain. The sequenced sample consisted of peripheral blood. CDR3 protein: CASSPGRRNTEAFF. The CDR3 DNA sequence: TGTGCCAGCAGCCCCGGGAGGAGGAACACTGAAGCTTTCTTT.